One and the same sample provided the 14 T cell receptor beta chains below, sequenced in a study of T cells after posttransplantation cyclophosphamide. Cells defined as naive were viable CD3+CD4+ or CD3+CD8+ and CCR7+CD45RA+CD45RO-CD95-CD27+CD28+. The table came from immunoSEQ multiplex PCR; TCRdb's copy has only in-frame clones and leaves some out. This sample has more than 15,000 clones; around 94% occur once, and the top ten carry more than 0.25%. Sample: naive CD4+ T cells sorted from blood. Receptors originate from a woman between 50 and 59 years old in good health and a related stem cell transplant donor.

The J gene is TRBJ1-5, the V gene TRBV5-3; the match to TRBD1 covers 10 bases. TRBV5-3 is recorded as an ORF, its role being uncertain. V was pared by 0 bases and J by 4 bases, with 1 base of the junction left unmatched. This CDR3 region has 15 residues. CDR3 sequence reads: CARSLVGQGNQPQHF. CDR3 coding DNA: TGTGCCAGAAGCTTGGTGGGACAGGGGAATCAGCCCCAGCATTTT.

V is TRBV4-1 and J is TRBJ2-3; 7 nucleotides align to TRBD2. Looked up from germline, CDR1 is MGHRA and CDR2 is YSYEKL. The CDR3 extends over 14 amino acids. The J segment lost 6 bases and the V segment lost 4 bases, leaving 7 bases of the junction unmatched. The CDR3 region has the DNA TGCGCCAGCAGCCGCTCGGGGACTAAGGATACGCAGTATTTT. Residues: CASSRSGTKDTQYF.

This sequence joins TRBV19 and TRBJ1-4, with D perhaps matching TRBD1 (5 bases). This CDR3 region has 16 residues. Germline V gene data show CDR1 as LNHDA and CDR2 as SQIVND (reference sequence). The V end was cut by 1 base, the J end by 0 bases, with 9 bases between. This CDR3 reads CASSIGQGATNEKLFF. The CDR3 nucleotides are TGTGCCAGTAGTATAGGGCAGGGTGCAACTAATGAAAAACTGTTTTTT.

The V gene is TRBV5-1, the J gene TRBJ1-1, with a weak D call TRBD1 (6 bases). CDR3 length: 12 amino acids. Looked up from germline, CDR1 is SGHRS and CDR2 is YFSETQ. Deletions cut 4 bases from V and 8 bases from J, with 12 bases between. CDR3 loop: CASSLQGNEAFF. Written as DNA, the CDR3 is TGCGCCAGCAGCCTACAGGGTAACGAAGCTTTCTTT.

This chain connects TRBV7-9 to TRBJ2-1; D remains ambiguous. Germline values: CDR1 SEHNR, CDR2 FQNEAQ (reference sequence). The CDR3 contains 11 residues. The V and J ends lost 4 bases and 8 bases respectively, with 6 bases between them. The CDR3 is CASSSSDEQFF. CDR3 bases: TGTGCCAGCAGCTCCAGCGATGAGCAGTTCTTC.

The chain carries TRBV5-6 and TRBJ2-1, with TRBD2 matching 8 bases. Germline V gives CDR1 SGHDT, CDR2 YYEEEE. With 3 bases clipped from V and 4 bases from J, the junction kept 9 bases outside the gene matches. This CDR3 has 16 residues. The CDR3 is CASSSTGTRLYNEQFF. DNA for the CDR3: TGTGCCAGCAGCTCCACCGGGACTAGGCTTTACAATGAGCAGTTCTTC.

This clone was detected only once. The CDR3 bases are TGCGCCAGCAGCTTGGCTCCGGGAGAGGAGACCCAGTACTTC. It specifies CASSLAPGEETQYF. The V gene is TRBV5-1, the J gene TRBJ2-5; a possible D gene is TRBD2 (6 bases). This CDR3 region has 14 residues. Germline V gene lookup returns CDR1 SGHRS and CDR2 YFSETQ. The ends were cut back, 0 bases at V and 5 bases at J, with 11 bases in the middle.

This clone was seen only once. V is TRBV6-5 and J is TRBJ1-1, with D hard to call. The V and J ends lost 6 bases and 2 bases respectively, with 10 bases between them. The CDR3 has 13 residues. Germline loops: CDR1 MNHEY, CDR2 SVGAGI. The CDR3 DNA reads TGTGCCAGCAGGCAGGAATTAAACACTGAAGCTTTCTTT. It yields the protein CASRQELNTEAFF.

The V gene is TRBV19, the J gene TRBJ2-1; 8 bases map to TRBD2. This CDR3 is 16 amino acids long. V lost 2 bases to trimming and J lost 4 bases; unmatched junction nucleotides: 7. Germline CDR1 is LNHDA and CDR2 is SQIVND (reference sequence). CDR3 sequence reads: CASSIRTGGVYNEQFF. Written as DNA, the CDR3 is TGTGCCAGTAGTATAAGGACGGGGGGGGTATACAATGAGCAGTTCTTC.

Concerning this clone itself: The junction does not match germline at one end; this may be a read error. This chain links TRBV6-1 with TRBJ2-2; 7 bases are a match to TRBD2. This CDR3 has 14 residues. Germline V gene data show CDR1 as MNHNS and CDR2 as SASEGT. The CDR3 DNA reads as TGTGCCAGCGGTGAAGGGAGGGAGACCGGGGAGCTGTTTTTT. This codes for CASGEGRETGELFF.

The V and J genes are TRBV6-4 and TRBJ2-3; D is undetermined. Trimming took off 8 bases at V and 1 base at J, with 19 bases between the two ends. CDR3 length: 16 amino acids. The germline V gene encodes CDR1 MRHNA and CDR2 SNTAGT. The DNA of the CDR3 is TGTGCCAGCTTGACGAGATCAGGTCCTCGCACAGATACGCAGTATTTT. Residues: CASLTRSGPRTDTQYF.

The V and J genes are TRBV19 and TRBJ2-2, with 13 nucleotides matching TRBD2. This CDR3 is 15 amino acids long. Trimming removed 7 bases from V and 6 bases from J; junction bases left unmatched: 5. CDR1 and CDR2 from the germline V gene are LNHDA and SQIVND (reference sequence). The CDR3 loop reads CASKRTSGRAGELFF. The CDR3 bases are TGTGCCAGTAAGCGTACTAGCGGGAGGGCCGGGGAGCTGTTTTTT.

V is TRBV6-1 and J is TRBJ1-1; D is uncertain. Deletions cut 4 bases from V and 2 bases from J, with 8 bases between. CDR3 length: 13 amino acids. Germline CDR1 is MNHNS and CDR2 is SASEGT. Here the CDR3 reads CASSGQKNTEAFF. CDR3 DNA: TGTGCCAGCAGTGGACAAAAAAACACTGAAGCTTTCTTT.

This chain links TRBV11-2 with TRBJ2-1; TRBD1 agrees at 9 bases. The CDR3 loop spans 15 amino acids. CDR1 is SGHAT, CDR2 FQNNGV, per germline. V lost 5 bases and J lost 1; bases outside the gene matches: 3. The CDR3 loop is CASSIGQGSYNEQFF. CDR3 coding DNA: TGTGCCAGCAGCATCGGACAGGGGTCCTACAATGAGCAGTTCTTC.